This T cell receptor beta chain derives from a study of cytomegalovirus exposure and HLA in healthy donors (dated by TCRdb to the late 2010s). About the study as a whole: An earlier analysis of about 560 of the donors reported 276 Gb of sequence data and 117 million unique TCR beta sequences obtained from 180 million or so T cells. An early release covering more than 500 HLA-typed donors comprised about 300 gigabases of sequencing data and about 90 million unique TCR sequences. Of the roughly 420 genotyped donors, less than 85% were placed in the genetic ancestry cluster associated with self-reported Caucasian donors. The study was designed to test whether signatures of past pathogen exposure could be identified by cataloging public T cell receptors. Using immunosequencing, the study profiled T cell repertoires from about 620 subjects and related those repertoires to cytomegalovirus serostatus. A separate validation cohort of over 95 different subjects was used in addition to the 666-subject first cohort. The study combined high-throughput TCR immunosequencing, statistical association of individual TCRs with disease status, and machine learning to predict cytomegalovirus infection status. In a later analysis, previously published TCR beta repertoires from 550 to 750 donors were re-analyzed and high-resolution HLA genotyping was added so that TCR occurrence patterns could be studied. Rather than using new phenotypic data, the later analysis identified candidate immune exposures from TCR beta sequences and from how often those sequences occurred across donors. An earlier analysis of around 640 of the donors used high-throughput TCR beta sequencing to judge whether each TCR beta V gene segment behaved as functional or pseudogenic. Donor age, sex, ethnicity and CMV serostatus were compiled together with the repertoire data. In a later genetic analysis, genome-wide SNP genotypes for about 55% of the 666 donors were used, and that subset was treated as a discovery cohort. Every repertoire in the discovery cohort had been generated on one and the same sequencing platform. HLA typing covered class I and class II loci at four-digit resolution. Typing coverage varied by locus: about 629-640 donors for A, B, C, DRB1 and DQB1; approximately 520 for DQA1; more than 600 for DPA1; 450 to 480 for DPB1. Five DR-DQ haplotypes were handled as single units for association and clustering, since linkage in the cohort was strong. Among a few hundred genotyped donors of the cohort, an average of roughly 240,000 unique TCR beta nucleotide sequences were sequenced per donor, around 18% of them non-productive.

From cysteine to phenylalanine, the CDR3 is 17 amino acids long. Just CDR3 DNA is preserved here, 51 bases in frame from base 1. Based on the germline V gene (reference sequence), the CDR1 and CDR2 sequences are SEHNR and FQNEAQ. Relative to germline, V is missing 1 base and J is missing 7 bases, with 12 bases of the junction outside any gene match. General findings and caveats noted by the study authors: In a later analysis, TCR association rates were found to vary across HLA loci, with the most associated TCRs seen for DRB1 alleles and the fewest for HLA-C alleles. According to a later genetic analysis, donors in an Asian-associated ancestry cluster had fewer N-insertions in productive TCRs than the roughly 660-donor mean. In vitro tests confirmed that a few of the cytomegalovirus-associated TCR beta chains recognize cytomegalovirus antigens. Fewer than 20 rarely observed V segments, including chromosome 9 orphons, were excluded from the earlier analysis of about 600 of the donors because counts were too low. A further reported finding was that TCR beta sequences accurately predicted the HLA-A and HLA-B alleles for most subjects in the first cohort. The 87-base-pair reads could not distinguish some IMGT-functional V segments, including TRBV6-2 and TRBV6-3, so those segments were excluded. Most TCR sequences were observed very rarely across donors, whereas some public TCRs were present in many individuals. CMV serostatus was the only immune exposure information available for the cohort. A later analysis associated 15,000 to 20,000 TCR beta sequences with specific HLA alleles at a false discovery rate of 0.05. Strong co-occurrence of HLA alleles, especially DR and DQ, made assigning TCR associations to individual alleles difficult. Because HLA typing was unavailable for some donors at each locus, only the typed subset was used in association tests. According to a later analysis, most CMV-associated TCR beta chains appeared to be HLA-restricted, and the HLA associations seemed to be driven largely by CMV exposure. The cohort was sequenced for TCR beta chains only, and without alpha or paired-chain data the features that could be detected were limited. According to a later analysis, parvovirus B19, influenza, CMV and Epstein-Barr virus appeared linked to several top co-occurrence clusters. In the study, 150 to 200 TCR beta chains were listed as associated with cytomegalovirus. The presence/absence analyses assumed that sequencing depth was roughly uniform across donors, and that assumption may not be true. In both the original and validation cohorts, the classifier was reported to diagnose cytomegalovirus status with high specificity and sensitivity. Linkage disequilibrium might explain the correlated functional status among segregating V segments, but an unknown experimental factor could not be excluded. According to the authors, the approach could potentially be generalized to other disease states and immunological phenotypes. In an earlier analysis of some 500 of the donors, most TCR beta V segments were observed in productive rearrangements about 87% or about 30% of the time, broadly matching IMGT annotations. A later genetic analysis associated a missense DCLRE1C variant with V-gene and J-gene trimming of TCR beta chains, and an independent cohort replicated the association. A group of highly shared sequence variants was considered likely to be a technical artifact of the sequencing pipeline. Compared with equally common non-associated chains, HLA-associated TCR beta chains in a later analysis were more clonally expanded and had lower generation probabilities.

The protocol used for the library was the immunoSEQ multiplex PCR assay. The multiplex PCR relied on a mix of 60 forward primers for TCR Vbeta segments and 13 reverse primers for TCR Jbeta segments. A multiplex PCR assay on genomic DNA amplified the CDR3 region of rearranged TCR beta genes. The amplified TCR beta libraries were sequenced on the Illumina HiSeq System as 87-base-pair reads. On the study's bioinformatics: A later analysis tallied 75 million to 85 million unique TCR beta chains across the 666 repertoires, and around 12 million of those chains were shared by two or more donors. To remove PCR and sequencing errors, raw reads were error-corrected and collapsed into unique sequences using a nearest-neighbor algorithm that merged closely related sequences. V, D and J gene segments were assigned by aligning CDR3 sequences to IMGT reference sequences. For a sequence to be retained, at least a six-nucleotide match to both a V gene segment and a J gene segment was required. A rearrangement was called productive if the CDR3 had no stop codons and remained in frame with V and J, and every other rearrangement was called non-productive. CDR3 was defined by IMGT convention, running from the second conserved V-encoded cysteine to the conserved J-encoded phenylalanine. The earlier analysis of approximately 500 of the donors excluded sequences that lacked an unambiguous match to a single V gene segment. In an earlier analysis of around 590 of the donors, a V segment was called functional when productive rearrangements were above 56.7%, and segregating when the standard deviation between donors exceeded 5%. To diagnose cytomegalovirus status from the catalog of TCR beta chain sequences, a statistical classification framework was built. A later analysis assigned V and J genes by comparing TCR nucleotide sequences with IMGT/GENE-DB human TR gene sequences. The TCRdist pipeline was used in a later analysis to assign CDR3 sequences and most-parsimonious VDJ recombination scenarios. A later analysis defined each TCR beta chain by its CDR3 amino acid sequence plus V-gene family, and excluded reads lacking a unique V-gene family. As a way to deal with suspected cross-contamination and a sequencing artifact, a later analysis dropped 450 to 600 nucleotide sequences that were highly shared and had low generation probability. In a later analysis, a clonal expansion index for each public chain was calculated from normalized within-repertoire ranks of inferred template counts. In a later analysis, generation probabilities were computed using a VDJ recombination model fitted to out-of-frame rearrangements, and the results were checked against IGoR. Hypergeometric tests were used in a later analysis to score TCR-TCR, TCR-HLA and TCR-CMV co-occurrence, with a repertoire-size bias correction applied to the TCR pairs. In a later analysis, false discovery rates were estimated by permuting HLA or CMV assignments 20 times. In a later analysis, co-occurring TCRs were grouped using DBSCAN, and TCRdist sequence similarity was added for clustering within HLA-allele-positive subsets. Repertoires with fewer than 30,000 or more than 120,000 public chains, plus five repertoires with anomalous nucleotide sharing, were excluded from co-occurrence clustering. Drawn from immuneACCESS, this table holds only the in-frame rearrangements with V and J called that TCRdb kept. Clones are partly lost; checked studies trace under half to an unresolved V gene and leave the rest unexplained. D and trimming come from the DNA, and the V and J calls and clone size come from that table. The sample has about 200,000 clones on record, around 75% of them singletons. The top ten clones comprise about 0.36% of the sample.

A word on this clone: No cognate antigen has been identified for it. The sample holds no much larger clone one base away, and base qualities are not on file.

In total, 666 healthy bone marrow donors made up the cohort. All cohort members were sampled while nominally healthy, although unrecorded immune exposures were likely present. The donor was CMV seropositive and was included in the group of 290 or so seropositive cohort members. Every donor gave a peripheral blood sample, and the peripheral blood mononuclear cells from that sample were used for TCR beta sequencing. The Qiagen DNeasy Blood Extraction Kit was used to extract genomic DNA from the blood cell samples. Input material: PBMCs. This clonotype originated in a male donor in good health and CMV-seropositive. The rearranged chain carries TRBV7-9 and TRBJ2-1, and 8 bases in between align with TRBD2. The CDR3 region reads CASSLGRGGRGGNEQFF. The DNA is TGTGCCAGCAGCTTAGGTCGGGGGGGCCGGGGGGGGAATGAGCAGTTCTTC.